What follows is one T cell receptor (beta chain) and its context. Since a much larger clone is just one base distant, this may be a read error. Every immunoSEQ plate was one replicate of a subset's evenly spread DNA. Sequencing was performed with immunoSEQ multiplex PCR; in TCRdb, only in-frame clones are kept and a portion is missing. The sample yields some 2 million clones, 95% seen once. The study drew its donors from healthy HIV-negative adults without recent acute infections or vaccinations. The CDR3 is 14 residues long. Germline CDR1 and CDR2: MGHDK and SYGVNS. J gave up 6 bases and V 6 bases, and 4 bases lay outside the gene matches. The data originate from a study of shared clonotypes between healthy human individuals.

The chain uses TRBV25-1 and TRBJ2-2; TRBD1 aligns across 10 bases. Material for sequencing was naive CD4+ T cells sorted from blood. Sample subset: CD45RA+ positively selected. The origin of this receptor is a man between 18 and 35 years old in good health. The CDR3 protein is CASRGTGASGELFF. CDR3 nucleotide sequence: TGTGCCAGCAGGGGGACAGGGGCCTCCGGGGAGCTGTTTTTT.